This T cell receptor (beta chain) was sequenced in a study of T cell responses to AZD1222 COVID-19 vaccine. This clone has a single count. The target antigen is unknown. Study observations and caveats: Just a handful of people given AZD1222 tested seropositive at baseline.

The ends were cut back, 5 bases at V and 9 bases at J, with 8 bases in the middle. Germline CDR1 MNHEY, CDR2 SVGEGT. CDR3 length equals 11 residues. Repertoires were generated with immunoSEQ multiplex PCR, while TCRdb's copy carries only in-frame clones and drops some. Here the sample spans 130,000 or so clones, more than 85% being singletons. The TCR originated in an adult who received the AZD1222 COVID-19 vaccine. Sequencing used peripheral blood, obtained 28 days after the second AZD1222 dose. The chain has TRBV6-2 or TRBV6-3 and TRBJ2-1; D might be TRBD2 (6 bases). CDR3 nucleotides: TGTGCCAGCAGTCAGGGAGGTGAGCAGTTCTTC. Protein: CASSQGGEQFF.